A selection of T cell receptor beta chains follows, all from one sample in a study of T cell responses to AZD1222 COVID-19 vaccine. The assay was immunoSEQ multiplex PCR, and TCRdb's table has in-frame clones only and misses some. The sample has 100,000 to 150,000 clones; roughly 90% are singletons. The input for sequencing was peripheral blood, taken on day 0 of AZD1222 vaccination. Receptors originate from an adult in good health. The CDR3 runs from the conserved cysteine through the conserved F or W. Each record gives: J gene, D gene, clone size, V gene, CDR3 DNA, CDR3 protein. A D gene is named only where the DNA matches it firmly. Clone size is given for some rows only: seen once, a few or many times, or a class if the clone is expanded.

J gene: TRBJ1-2; D gene: -; clone size: few; V gene: TRBV28; CDR3 DNA: TGTGCCAGCAGTTTAGGCGACAGGGGCTACACCTTC; CDR3 protein: CASSLGDRGYTF
J gene: TRBJ1-6; D gene: TRBD1; clone size: once; V gene: TRBV4-3; CDR3 DNA: TGCGCCAGCAGCCACGAAGGGACAGTGGGTTCACCCCTCCACTTT; CDR3 protein: CASSHEGTVGSPLHF
J gene: TRBJ2-3; D gene: TRBD1; clone size: -; V gene: TRBV5-5; CDR3 DNA: TGTGCCAGCAGCAGGGGACAGGGGGCGGATACGCAGTATTTT; CDR3 protein: CASSRGQGADTQYF
J gene: TRBJ2-7; D gene: -; clone size: -; V gene: TRBV4-2; CDR3 DNA: TGTGCCAGCAGCCAAGACGGGGGAAGCTACGAGCAGTACTTC; CDR3 protein: CASSQDGGSYEQYF
J gene: TRBJ2-2; D gene: -; clone size: -; V gene: TRBV5-1; CDR3 DNA: TGCGCCAGCAGCTTGGTTCAGGGAAGTATTTCCGGGGAGCTGTTTTTT; CDR3 protein: CASSLVQGSISGELFF
J gene: TRBJ2-2; D gene: -; clone size: -; V gene: TRBV4-2; CDR3 DNA: TGTGCCAGCAGAAAAGGACCAACCGGGGAGCTGTTTTTT; CDR3 protein: CASRKGPTGELFF
J gene: TRBJ2-7; D gene: TRBD2; clone size: few; V gene: TRBV4-2; CDR3 DNA: TGTGCCAGCAGCCAAGACCCCCCGCGCCTAGCGGGAGTGTACGAGCAGTACTTC; CDR3 protein: CASSQDPPRLAGVYEQYF
J gene: TRBJ2-7; D gene: -; clone size: -; V gene: TRBV5-1; CDR3 DNA: TGCGCCAGCGGCCCCACTGCGGGACAGTCCTACGAGCAGTACTTC; CDR3 protein: CASGPTAGQSYEQYF
J gene: TRBJ1-5; D gene: -; clone size: few; V gene: TRBV3-1/TRBV3-2; CDR3 DNA: TGTGCCAGCAGCCAGGGGGATCAGCCCCAGCATTTT; CDR3 protein: CASSQGDQPQHF
J gene: TRBJ2-3; D gene: -; clone size: -; V gene: TRBV6-5; CDR3 DNA: TGTGCCAGCCCACAGGGGAGGGGTACGCATACGCAGTATTTT; CDR3 protein: CASPQGRGTHTQYF
J gene: TRBJ1-2; D gene: -; clone size: -; V gene: TRBV7-2; CDR3 DNA: TGTGCCAGCAGCTCGAATGGGGGGTTGGAGTATGGCTACACCTTC; CDR3 protein: CASSSNGGLEYGYTF
J gene: TRBJ2-7; D gene: TRBD2; clone size: -; V gene: TRBV6-5; CDR3 DNA: TGTGCCAGCAGTTATCGAGCGGGGCGTGGGGCCTACGAGCAGTACTTC; CDR3 protein: CASSYRAGRGAYEQYF
J gene: TRBJ1-2; D gene: -; clone size: -; V gene: TRBV6-5; CDR3 DNA: TGTGCCAGCAGTTACTCGATTTTGGGACAATATGGCTACACCTTC; CDR3 protein: CASSYSILGQYGYTF
J gene: TRBJ2-7; D gene: -; clone size: -; V gene: TRBV29-1; CDR3 DNA: TGCAGCGTGGATTGCGAGGGGCGGGAGCAGTACTTC; CDR3 protein: CSVDCEGREQYF
J gene: TRBJ1-6; D gene: TRBD1; clone size: -; V gene: TRBV19; CDR3 DNA: TGTGCCAGTAGTTTACAGGGGGATAATTCACCCCTCCACTTT; CDR3 protein: CASSLQGDNSPLHF
J gene: TRBJ2-7; D gene: -; clone size: -; V gene: TRBV5-6; CDR3 DNA: TGTGCCAGCAGCTTCTCTTCTTACGAGCAGTACTTC; CDR3 protein: CASSFSSYEQYF
J gene: TRBJ1-1; D gene: TRBD1; clone size: -; V gene: TRBV19; CDR3 DNA: TGTGCCAGTACTGTGGACAGGGGCACTGAAGCTTTCTTT; CDR3 protein: CASTVDRGTEAFF
J gene: TRBJ2-2; D gene: TRBD2; clone size: -; V gene: TRBV5-1; CDR3 DNA: TGCGCCAGCAGCGGGACTAGCGGGAGTGGCGGGGAGCTGTTTTTT; CDR3 protein: CASSGTSGSGGELFF
J gene: TRBJ2-1; D gene: TRBD1; clone size: -; V gene: TRBV29-1; CDR3 DNA: TGCAGCGTTGGCGCGGGACAGGGACCCTACAATGAGCAGTTCTTC; CDR3 protein: CSVGAGQGPYNEQFF
J gene: TRBJ2-7; D gene: TRBD1; clone size: -; V gene: TRBV28; CDR3 DNA: TGTGCCAGCAGTTTATGGAGGGGGCCCTACGAGCAGTACTTC; CDR3 protein: CASSLWRGPYEQYF
J gene: TRBJ2-2; D gene: -; clone size: -; V gene: TRBV19; CDR3 DNA: TGTGCCAGTAGTATAGGGAGGGAGGAGCTGTTTTTT; CDR3 protein: CASSIGREELFF
J gene: TRBJ1-1; D gene: -; clone size: -; V gene: TRBV29-1; CDR3 DNA: TGCAGCGTTGACCCGAAAGGGAGGGCGACTGAAGCTTTCTTT; CDR3 protein: CSVDPKGRATEAFF
J gene: TRBJ1-2; D gene: -; clone size: -; V gene: TRBV19; CDR3 DNA: TGTGCCAGTAGTCCGGGTCCACACTATGGCTACACCTTC; CDR3 protein: CASSPGPHYGYTF
J gene: TRBJ1-6; D gene: TRBD1; clone size: -; V gene: TRBV9; CDR3 DNA: TGTGCCAGCAGCGCCTCCGGGACAGGGACTTCACCCCTCCACTTT; CDR3 protein: CASSASGTGTSPLHF
J gene: TRBJ1-1; D gene: TRBD1; clone size: once; V gene: TRBV28; CDR3 DNA: TGTGCCAGCAGTTCCCCTGGCCGGACAGGAGGGACTGAAGCTTTCTTT; CDR3 protein: CASSSPGRTGGTEAFF